What follows are 5 T cell receptor beta chains derived from one specimen sequenced in a study of T cell changes during pregnancy in multiple sclerosis. Measured with immunoSEQ multiplex PCR; TCRdb has only the in-frame clones, and not every one. The sample contains more than 35,000 clones, 80% to 90% of which appear only once. This specimen was CD4+ T cells from peripheral blood mononuclear cells, taken before pregnancy. The receptors originated from a female donor with multiple sclerosis, enrolled in a pregnancy study.

The chain is built from TRBV7-2 and TRBJ1-6, with a weak D call TRBD1 (6 bases). V dropped 1 base and J dropped 10 bases, with 11 bases sitting between them. CDR3 length: 14 amino acids. CDR1 SGHTA and CDR2 FQGNSA come from the germline V gene. CDR3: CASSLDRVRSPLHF. The CDR3 DNA sequence: TGTGCCAGCAGCTTAGACAGGGTGAGGTCACCCCTCCACTTT.

The chain combines TRBV5-1 with TRBJ1-5, with 9 positions matching TRBD1. V lost 4 bases, J lost 7 bases, and 6 bases stayed unmatched. In germline, CDR1 is SGHRS, CDR2 YFSETQ. This CDR3 contains 14 residues. The CDR3 sequence is CASSTGGLGQPQHF. CDR3 sequence (DNA): TGCGCCAGCAGCACAGGGGGCTTAGGGCAGCCCCAGCATTTT. The variable domain in full, completed from reference TRBV5-1 and TRBJ1-5, reads KAGVTQTPRYLIKTRGQQVTLSCSPISGHRSVSWYQQTPGQGLQFLFEYFSETQRNKGNFPGRFSGRQFSNSRSEMNVSTLELGDSALYLCASSTGGLGQPQHFGDGTRLSIL.

V and J are TRBV11-2 and TRBJ2-7; 12 nucleotides line up with TRBD1. There are 17 residues in the CDR3. Germline CDR1 is SGHAT and CDR2 is FQNNGV. V was clipped by 8 bases and J by 0 bases; unmatched bases: 11. The CDR3 loop reads CASFAGTGGRFSYEQYF. CDR3 DNA sequence: TGTGCCAGCTTCGCCGGGACAGGGGGCCGCTTCTCCTACGAGCAGTACTTC. Based on the CDR3 plus reference TRBV11-2 and TRBJ2-7, the full variable domain is EAGVAQSPRYKIIEKRQSVAFWCNPISGHATLYWYQQILGQGPKLLIQFQNNGVVDDSQLPKDRFSAERLKGVDSTLKIQPAKLEDSAVYLCASFAGTGGRFSYEQYFGPGTRLTVT.

The rearrangement links TRBV6-5 to TRBJ2-3; 11 bases match TRBD2. The germline V gene has CDR1 MNHEY and CDR2 SVGAGI. V shed 2 bases and J 7 bases; nucleotides not matched to a gene: 5. The CDR3 extends over 15 amino acids. The DNA for the CDR3 is TGTGCCAGCAGTTACGGAGCTAGCGGGGGGAATACGCAGTATTTT. It specifies CASSYGASGGNTQYF.

This clone was detected once. J is TRBJ2-3 and V is TRBV5-1; possibly TRBD2 for D (5 bases). V dropped 6 bases and J dropped 14 bases, with 22 bases sitting between them. CDR1 SGHRS and CDR2 YFSETQ come from the germline V gene. The length of the CDR3 is 13 residues. This chain's CDR3 is CASNVTPGERLYF. The DNA for the CDR3 is TGCGCCAGCAACGTAACCCCCGGGGAACGTCTGTATTTT.